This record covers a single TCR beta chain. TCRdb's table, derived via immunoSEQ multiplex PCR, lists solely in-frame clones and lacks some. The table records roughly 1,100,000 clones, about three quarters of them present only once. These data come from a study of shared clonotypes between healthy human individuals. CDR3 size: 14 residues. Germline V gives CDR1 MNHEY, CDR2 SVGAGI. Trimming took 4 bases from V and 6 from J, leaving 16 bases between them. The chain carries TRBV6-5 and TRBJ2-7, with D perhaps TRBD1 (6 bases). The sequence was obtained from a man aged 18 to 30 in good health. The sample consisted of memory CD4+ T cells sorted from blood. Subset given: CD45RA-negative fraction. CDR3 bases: TGTGCCAGCAGTTCATGGGGGCTAGACTCCGAGCAGTACTTC. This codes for CASSSWGLDSEQYF.